The 26 T cell receptor beta chains presented below share a single source sample, sequenced in a study of cytomegalovirus exposure and HLA in healthy donors (dated by TCRdb to the late 2010s). Libraries were built with the immunoSEQ multiplex PCR assay. A mixture of 60 forward primers for TCR Vbeta segments and 13 reverse primers for TCR Jbeta segments was used in the multiplex PCR. TCRdb holds this immuneACCESS table with in-frame rearrangements only. Some clones are missing; in checked studies, unresolved V genes explain under half, and the rest has no known cause. The sample records fewer than 200,000 clones, more than 70% of which are singletons. The ten largest clones add up to under 1.1% of the sample. Material: PBMCs. These receptors all stem from a man aged 30-40 years in good health and CMV-seronegative.

This clone was found a few times. This chain links TRBV14 with TRBJ2-3; no clear D. Deletions cut 4 bases from V and 6 bases from J, with 5 bases between. The CDR3 runs to 11 residues. The germline V gene has CDR1 SGHDN and CDR2 FVKESK. The CDR3 is CASSLVDTQYF. The CDR3 nucleotides read TGTGCCAGCAGCCTAGTTGATACGCAGTATTTT.

Here the CDR3 reads CATAVGGAVYGYTF. The CDR3 DNA follows: TGTGCCACCGCCGTCGGAGGGGCTGTTTATGGCTACACCTTC. The chain is built from TRBV6-5 and TRBJ1-2; D is perhaps TRBD1 (5 bases). The CDR3 covers 14 residues. Germline CDR1 is MNHEY and CDR2 is SVGAGI. Trimming took off 10 bases at V and 5 bases at J, with 20 bases between the two ends.

The chain is built from TRBV4-1 and TRBJ2-7, with TRBD2 as a possible D gene (6 bases). V lost 2 bases and J 2 bases, leaving 16 bases between the germline ends. CDR1 is MGHRA and CDR2 is YSYEKL in the germline V gene. The CDR3 spans 16 residues. CDR3 sequence: CASSQTEISGPYEQYF. CDR3 nucleotide sequence: TGCGCCAGCAGCCAAACCGAGATTAGCGGCCCCTACGAGCAGTACTTC.

CDR3 loop: CASSDGGATDTQYF. The CDR3 DNA reads as TGTGCCAGCAGTGACGGGGGGGCCACAGATACGCAGTATTTT. The J gene is TRBJ2-3, the V gene TRBV6-4; maybe TRBD2 (7 bases). Between the trimmed V and J ends, which lost 2 bases and 2 bases, there was a span of 8 bases. Germline V gives CDR1 MRHNA, CDR2 SNTAGT. The CDR3 loop spans 14 amino acids.

The chain employs TRBV9 and TRBJ2-3; 8 bases are shared with TRBD2. Trimming cost V 4 bases and J 4 bases; bases outside gene matches: 11. This CDR3 spans 16 amino acids. The germline V gene encodes CDR1 SGDLS and CDR2 YYNGEE. The CDR3 sequence is CASSLRTAGAPDTQYF. CDR3 bases: TGTGCCAGCAGCCTTCGGACAGCGGGGGCCCCAGATACGCAGTATTTT.

The chain couples TRBV2 to TRBJ2-3; TRBD2 matches at 9 bases. In germline, CDR1 is SNHLY, CDR2 FYNNEI. J lost 2 bases, V lost 5 bases, and 5 bases had no gene match. The CDR3 has 15 amino acids. In nucleotides, the CDR3 is TGTGCCAGCAGTCCGCCTAGCGGGAACACAGATACGCAGTATTTT. Its protein is CASSPPSGNTDTQYF. Full variable domain (missing parts from reference TRBV2 and TRBJ2-3): EPEVTQTPSHQVTQMGQEVILRCVPISNHLYFYWYRQILGQKVEFLVSFYNNEISEKSEIFDDQFSVERPDGSNFTLKIRSTKLEDSAMYFCASSPPSGNTDTQYFGPGTRLTVL.

This chain links TRBV6-5 with TRBJ1-1; TRBD1 matches at 8 bases. J was trimmed by 2 bases and V by 6 bases; bases with no gene match: 8. Germline V lookup: CDR1 MNHEY, CDR2 SVGAGI. The CDR3 is 15 amino acids. The CDR3 region is CASRRTGSFNTEAFF. CDR3 coding DNA: TGTGCCAGCAGGCGGACAGGGAGTTTTAACACTGAAGCTTTCTTT.

A single count supports this clone. The V gene is TRBV5-4, the J gene TRBJ1-1, with TRBD1 identical over 10 bases. CDR3 length: 15 residues. CDR1 is SGHNT, CDR2 YYREEE, per germline (reference sequence). V trimming: 2 bases; J trimming: 4 bases; junction bases outside the gene matches: 5. The CDR3 loop is CASSLGTGVGTEAFF. CDR3 sequence (DNA): TGTGCCAGCAGCTTAGGGACAGGGGTGGGCACTGAAGCTTTCTTT.

The V gene is TRBV2, the J gene TRBJ2-7; maybe TRBD2 (5 bases). Germline lookup yields CDR1 SNHLY and CDR2 FYNNEI. Trimming removed 8 bases from V and 7 bases from J, with 6 bases in between. CDR3 length: 9 residues. The CDR3 coding sequence is TGTGCCAGCGGAGGTGAGCAGTACTTC. Residues: CASGGEQYF.

The CDR3 is CASSLDGGGGETQYF. The CDR3 nucleotides read TGTGCCAGCAGCTTGGATGGCGGGGGCGGGGAGACCCAGTACTTC. The chain combines TRBV5-5 with TRBJ2-5, with D possibly being TRBD2 (7 bases). This CDR3 region has 15 residues. Trimming shortened V by 0 bases and J by 5 bases, and 14 bases separated the two germline ends. Germline CDR1 is SGHKS and CDR2 is YYEKEE (reference sequence).

This clone was seen once. Relative to the germline gene, one junction end is altered; a read error may explain this. Other nucleotide sequences from this sample produce the same CDR3. V is TRBV18 and J is TRBJ1-1, with D unresolved. The CDR3 runs 14 residues. The germline V gene encodes CDR1 KGHSH and CDR2 LQKENI. The CDR3: CASSPPRGVGEAFF. For the CDR3, the DNA is TGTGCCAGCTCGCCACCGCGGGGAGTGGGTGAAGCTTTCTTT.

The chain carries TRBV2 and TRBJ2-1; 13 positions match TRBD2. Germline trimming cut 6 bases from V and 4 bases from J; bases unmatched to any gene: 3. The CDR3 has 15 residues. Germline V gene sequence: CDR1 SNHLY, CDR2 FYNNEI. CDR3 loop: CASRGTSGIYNEQFF. The CDR3 DNA follows: TGTGCCAGCAGGGGGACTAGCGGGATTTACAATGAGCAGTTCTTC.

This clone has more than one count but fewer than ten. The gene calls are TRBV27 and TRBJ1-6; 9 bases line up with TRBD1. The trim removed 5 bases at V and 10 bases at J, leaving 12 bases unmatched. The CDR3 sequence is 16 residues long. CDR1 and CDR2 from the germline V gene are MNHEY and SMNVEV (reference sequence). CDR3 bases: TGTGCCAGCAGTACTGGGGCGGGGACAGGGAGATCACCCCTCCACTTT. It translates to CASSTGAGTGRSPLHF.

This clone has just a few counts. The chain joins TRBV5-6 to TRBJ1-2, with a weak D call TRBD1 (6 bases). CDR1 is SGHDT and CDR2 is YYEEEE in the germline V gene. CDR3 length equals 16 residues. Trimming cost V 4 bases and J 4 bases, with 20 bases left between them. The CDR3 is CASSLGWAGDLYGYTF. CDR3 in DNA: TGTGCCAGCAGCCTGGGTTGGGCAGGGGATCTCTATGGCTACACCTTC. The entire variable domain, with the rest obtained from reference TRBV5-6 and TRBJ1-2, is as follows: DAGVTQSPTHLIKTRGQQVTLRCSPKSGHDTVSWYQQALGQGPQFIFQYYEEEERQRGNFPDRFSGHQFPNYSSELNVNALLLGDSALYLCASSLGWAGDLYGYTFGSGTRLTVV.

The V call is TRBV19, the J call TRBJ2-7; 7 positions match TRBD1. With 4 bases clipped from V and 0 bases from J, the junction kept 6 bases outside the gene matches. This CDR3 comprises 15 residues. From germline, CDR1 is LNHDA and CDR2 SQIVND (reference sequence). CDR3 in amino acids: CASSNRQGRSYEQYF. CDR3 DNA sequence: TGTGCCAGTAGTAACAGACAGGGCCGCTCCTACGAGCAGTACTTC.

V gene TRBV9 combines with J gene TRBJ2-7; D is perhaps TRBD2 (6 bases). Germline CDR1 and CDR2: SGDLS and YYNGEE. The CDR3 runs 14 residues. V dropped 2 bases and J dropped 0 bases, with 9 bases sitting between them. In nucleotides, the CDR3 is TGTGCCAGCAGCGTTTACGGGAGCTCCTACGAGCAGTACTTC. Translated, it gives CASSVYGSSYEQYF.

V usage is TRBV6-4 and J usage is TRBJ2-3, with 8 bases identical to TRBD2. The CDR3 totals 15 residues. CDR1 and CDR2 (germline): MRHNA, SNTAGT. With V trimmed by 6 bases and J by 4 bases, 9 bases remained unmatched. This chain's CDR3 is CASSAGTSGADTQYF. The CDR3 coding sequence is TGTGCCAGCAGCGCCGGGACTAGTGGTGCAGATACGCAGTATTTT.

This sequence joins TRBV7-4 and TRBJ2-7; 8 nucleotides line up with TRBD1. The ends lost 7 bases at V and 5 bases at J; junction bases unmatched: 10. CDR1 SGHVT and CDR2 SQSDAQ come from the germline V gene. This CDR3 spans 14 amino acids. CDR3 amino acids: CASTRWTGYHEQYF. CDR3 bases: TGTGCCAGCACCCGCTGGACAGGGTACCACGAGCAGTACTTC.

This clone has just one count. The chain joins TRBV4-1 to TRBJ1-6; D is perhaps TRBD1 (6 bases). Looked up from germline, CDR1 is MGHRA and CDR2 is YSYEKL. The CDR3 has 15 amino acids. The germline V and J ends were trimmed by 0 bases and 5 bases, with 8 bases remaining between them. The CDR3 sequence is CASSQDQGNNSPLHF. The CDR3 DNA sequence: TGCGCCAGCAGCCAAGATCAGGGGAATAATTCACCCCTCCACTTT.

This clone showed up just a few times. The gene calls are TRBV5-1 and TRBJ2-5; D is ambiguous. CDR3 length equals 12 residues. The germline V gene encodes CDR1 SGHRS and CDR2 YFSETQ. V shed 0 bases and J shed 5 bases, with 5 bases lying between them. CDR3 in amino acids: CASSLGSETQYF. In nucleotides, the CDR3 is TGCGCCAGCAGCTTGGGTAGCGAGACCCAGTACTTC.

This clone was picked up a small number of times. The rearrangement links TRBV15 to TRBJ1-1, with D maybe TRBD1 (5 bases). The CDR3 loop spans 12 amino acids. The V end was cut by 6 bases, the J end by 9 bases, with 14 bases between. Germline CDR1 reads LNHNV; CDR2 reads YYDKDF (reference sequence). CDR3 amino acids: CATSLDAGKAFF. CDR3 DNA sequence: TGTGCCACCAGTCTTGATGCAGGGAAAGCTTTCTTT.

This clone has only one observation. This chain links TRBV10-3 with TRBJ1-2; 8 nucleotides line up with TRBD1. Germline assignment: CDR1 ENHRY and CDR2 SYGVKD. This CDR3 has 15 amino acids. V trimming: 6 bases; J trimming: 2 bases; junction bases outside the gene matches: 8. CDR3 in DNA: TGTGCCATCAGCCCGACAGGGGATGGGAACTATGGCTACACCTTC. Protein: CAISPTGDGNYGYTF.

The rearrangement joins TRBV27 to TRBJ1-2; 8 positions agree with TRBD1. Trimming took 5 bases from V and 3 from J; bases not matched to a gene: 11. Per the germline V gene, CDR1 is MNHEY and CDR2 is SMNVEV (reference sequence). This CDR3 contains 16 residues. The CDR3 spells CASSPRDRFVYYGYTF. The DNA of the CDR3 is TGTGCCAGCAGTCCGAGGGACAGGTTTGTTTACTATGGCTACACCTTC.

This rearrangement joins TRBV21-1 to TRBJ2-3; TRBD2 reflects the table's D call only, with no check against the DNA. TRBV21-1 is described as a pseudogene. CDR3 length equals 18 residues. This chain's CDR3 is CASSKGKAGGTSTDTQYF. Written as DNA, the CDR3 is TGTGCCAGCAGCAAGGGTAAAGCGGGGGGCACTAGCACAGATACGCAGTATTTT.

The rearrangement uses TRBV7-2 and TRBJ1-2; D gene uncertain. The germline V and J ends were trimmed by 1 base and 0 bases, with 6 bases remaining between them. The CDR3 runs to 14 residues. Germline values: CDR1 SGHTA, CDR2 FQGNSA. CDR3 nucleotides: TGTGCCAGCAGCTTAGATACAGCTAACTATGGCTACACCTTC. Its translation: CASSLDTANYGYTF.

This clone was seen only a few times. This chain connects TRBV2 to TRBJ1-4; 8 nucleotides match TRBD1. Germline trimming cut 4 bases from V and 8 bases from J; bases unmatched to any gene: 6. The CDR3 consists of 14 residues. Germline lookup yields CDR1 SNHLY and CDR2 FYNNEI. CDR3 residues: CASSGTGKGEKLFF. In nucleotides, the CDR3 is TGTGCCAGCAGTGGGACAGGGAAGGGCGAAAAACTGTTTTTT.